The present T cell receptor beta chain was sequenced within a study of CD8+CD57+ T cells in acquired aplastic anemia. Trimming cost V 1 base and J 3 bases, with 12 bases left between them. This CDR3 is 14 amino acids long. CDR1 and CDR2 (germline): DFQATT, SNEGSKA (reference sequence). Genomic DNA provided the template from which TCR beta VDJ and CDR3 profiles were obtained. TCRdb reprocessed the reads with MiXCR, giving one entry per CDR3 protein. The sample shows about 41,000 distinct CDR3 sequences, about 63% of them seen only once. In patients chosen for sequencing, flow cytometry had shown CD8+CD57+ cell expansion. This clonotype has a count of ten or more.

The material sequenced was sorted CD4+, CD8+, or CD8+CD57+ T cells (not recorded which) from PBMCs. The sequence was collected from a human donor with aplastic anemia. The rearrangement uses TRBV20-1 and TRBJ1-1, with TRBD1 as a possible D gene (6 bases). The CDR3 reads CSARAGTTHTEAFF. CDR3 nucleotides: TGCAGTGCTAGAGCCGGGACAACGCACACTGAAGCTTTCTTT.